These T cell receptor beta chains were read from a single sample in a study of T cells in localized non-small cell lung cancer. Some clones are missing from TCRdb's copy, which holds only in-frame ones; the method was immunoSEQ multiplex PCR. The table has around 69,000 clones, almost 90% seen once. Material: peripheral blood, obtained before any cancer treatment. The receptor set was obtained from a woman between 40 and 69 years old with stage I lung adenocarcinoma. Both conserved end residues are part of each CDR3. Each record gives: V gene, clone size, D gene, CDR3 length, J gene, CDR3 protein, CDR3 DNA. A D gene is named only where the DNA matches it firmly. Not all rows give a size; the values are once, few, many and, for expanded clones, a class.

>TRBV2|NA|NA|18|TRBJ2-7
CASSQPDSSSSYSYEQYF
TGTGCCAGCAGTCAACCGGACAGTTCCTCTTCCTATTCCTACGAGCAGTACTTC
>TRBV2|NA|NA|14|TRBJ2-3
CASSEWLSTDTQYF
TGTGCCAGCAGTGAGTGGCTGAGCACAGATACGCAGTATTTT
>TRBV6-5|few|NA|14|TRBJ2-2
CAVRATLNTGELFF
TGTGCCGTCCGGGCGACTTTGAACACCGGGGAGCTGTTTTTT
>TRBV7-2|NA|NA|14|TRBJ1-1
CASSLDRTSTEAFF
TGTGCCAGCAGCCTTGACAGAACCAGCACTGAAGCTTTCTTT
>TRBV18|NA|NA|12|TRBJ2-5
CASSDPGETQYF
TGTGCCAGCTCGGATCCCGGGGAGACCCAGTACTTC
>TRBV15|NA|NA|15|TRBJ1-1
CATSSPSGVNTEAFF
TGTGCCACCAGCTCCCCATCAGGGGTCAACACTGAAGCTTTCTTT
>TRBV12-5|NA|NA|13|TRBJ2-7
CASGLDLSYEQYF
TGTGCTAGTGGTTTGGACTTATCCTACGAGCAGTACTTC
>TRBV11-3|NA|NA|13|TRBJ2-7
CASSITPWHEQYF
TGTGCCAGCAGTATAACACCTTGGCACGAGCAGTACTTC
>TRBV27|NA|NA|13|TRBJ1-5
CASSLAEYQPQHF
TGTGCCAGCAGTTTAGCCGAATATCAGCCCCAGCATTTT
>TRBV12-5|NA|NA|11|TRBJ2-7
CASGLNYEQYF
TGTGCTAGTGGTTTGAATTACGAGCAGTACTTC
>TRBV28|NA|TRBD1|13|TRBJ1-2
CASSSTGVWGYTF
TGTGCCAGCAGCTCCACAGGGGTTTGGGGCTACACCTTC
>TRBV7-9|NA|TRBD1|15|TRBJ1-6
CASSSIGQGWSPLHF
TGTGCCAGCAGCTCGATCGGACAGGGTTGGTCACCCCTCCACTTT
>TRBV30|once|NA|13|TRBJ1-2
CAWSVLPAGGYTF
TGTGCCTGGAGTGTACTCCCAGCGGGTGGCTACACCTTC
>TRBV6-6|NA|NA|10|TRBJ1-1
CASRGSEAFF
TGTGCCAGCAGGGGGTCTGAAGCTTTCTTT
>TRBV5-1|NA|NA|14|TRBJ2-3
CASSAVGRTDTQYF
TGCGCCAGCAGCGCCGTAGGACGCACAGATACGCAGTATTTT
>TRBV9|once|TRBD2|16|TRBJ2-1
CASSPSSGGAYNEQFF
TGTGCCAGCAGCCCCTCTAGCGGGGGGGCCTACAATGAGCAGTTCTTC
>TRBV5-8|NA|NA|13|TRBJ1-1
CASTSGFNTEAFF
TGTGCCAGCACCAGCGGCTTCAACACTGAAGCTTTCTTT
>TRBV28|NA|TRBD2|16|TRBJ2-1
CASILGGSGSYNEQFF
TGTGCCAGCATCCTGGGAGGGAGCGGGTCCTACAATGAGCAGTTCTTC
>TRBV7-3|NA|TRBD2|17|TRBJ2-7
CASNLLAGENLAYEQYF
TGTGCCAGCAACCTACTAGCGGGGGAAAATCTGGCCTACGAGCAGTACTTC
>TRBV4-2|NA|TRBD2|17|TRBJ2-7
CASSQMDLAGGPHEQYF
TGTGCCAGCAGCCAGATGGACCTAGCGGGAGGTCCCCACGAGCAGTACTTC
>TRBV6-6|NA|NA|15|TRBJ1-5
CASSYDDISNQPQHF
TGTGCCAGCAGTTACGACGACATTAGCAATCAGCCCCAGCATTTT
>TRBV10-3|once|TRBD1|16|TRBJ1-2
CAISSGQGRANYGYTF
TGTGCCATCAGTTCCGGACAGGGGCGAGCTAACTATGGCTACACCTTC
>TRBV28|NA|NA|13|TRBJ2-2
CASTYTGAGELFF
TGTGCCAGCACATATACCGGGGCCGGGGAGCTGTTTTTT
>TRBV28|NA|NA|12|TRBJ1-2
CASSRRNYGYTF
TGTGCCAGCAGCAGACGGAACTATGGCTACACCTTC
>TRBV2|few|NA|12|TRBJ1-2
CASSIGVGGYTF
TGTGCCAGCTCAATTGGGGTTGGGGGCTACACCTTC
>TRBV7-9|few|NA|14|TRBJ1-6
CASSFSQVNSPLHF
TGTGCCAGCAGCTTTAGTCAGGTTAATTCACCCCTCCACTTT
>TRBV7-6|NA|NA|17|TRBJ2-3
CASSLMEPGLSTDTQYF
TGTGCCAGCAGCTTAATGGAGCCAGGGCTTAGCACAGATACGCAGTATTTT
>TRBV10-3|once|NA|14|TRBJ2-1
CAINKEGSMNEQFF
TGTGCCATCAACAAGGAGGGGTCTATGAATGAGCAGTTCTTC
>TRBV27|NA|NA|14|TRBJ2-2
CASSGTANTGELFF
TGTGCCAGCAGTGGCACCGCGAACACCGGGGAGCTGTTTTTT
>TRBV6-4|NA|NA|13|TRBJ2-1
CASSGRAGNEQFF
TGTGCCAGCAGCGGCAGGGCTGGTAATGAGCAGTTCTTC
>TRBV5-4|NA|NA|13|TRBJ2-3
CASRLWNTDTQYF
TGTGCCAGCCGACTATGGAACACAGATACGCAGTATTTT
>TRBV19|NA|NA|15|TRBJ2-7
CASSTRDGSSYEQYF
TGTGCCAGTAGTACCCGGGACGGTAGCTCCTACGAGCAGTACTTC